The 29 T cell receptor beta chains in this list originate from one sample, sequenced in a study of shared clonotypes between healthy human individuals. Method: immunoSEQ multiplex PCR; TCRdb's copy keeps in-frame clones and lacks some. The sample yields hundreds of thousands of clones, 96% seen once. Naivety among CD8 cells was defined by CD45RO negativity and positive CCR7 selection, thereby excluding terminally differentiated effector memory CD45RA+ cells. The source material was naive CD8+ T cells sorted from blood. The receptor source for this set is a woman aged 25 to 45 in good health.

The gene calls are TRBV10-3 and TRBJ2-7; D is uncertain. Trimming pared 5 bases from V and 5 bases from J, leaving 10 bases between. This CDR3 has 12 amino acids. Looked up from germline, CDR1 is ENHRY and CDR2 is SYGVKD. In DNA form, the CDR3 reads TGTGCCATCAGTTGGGAAGGCGACGAGCAGTACTTC. Translating gives CAISWEGDEQYF.

This clone was counted only a few times. J is TRBJ2-5 and V is TRBV15; 12 nucleotides align to TRBD1. Germline CDR1 and CDR2: LNHNV and YYDKDF (reference sequence). The CDR3 has 15 amino acids. The trim removed 4 bases at V and 5 bases at J, leaving 5 bases unmatched. The CDR3 sequence is CATSTRDRGRETQYF. For the CDR3, the DNA is TGTGCCACCAGCACGAGGGACAGGGGGCGGGAGACCCAGTACTTC.

The rearrangement uses TRBV14 and TRBJ2-1; 7 nucleotides match TRBD1. Germline CDR1 SGHDN, CDR2 FVKESK. V trimming: 8 bases; J trimming: 0 bases; junction bases outside the gene matches: 7. The CDR3 covers 15 residues. The DNA for the CDR3 is TGTGCCAGCGACCCGGGGACAGCCTCCTACAATGAGCAGTTCTTC. Protein product: CASDPGTASYNEQFF.

This clone was seen just once. This chain uses TRBV5-1 with TRBJ1-1, with TRBD1 as a possible D gene (6 bases). Trimming cost V 3 bases and J 3 bases, with 15 bases left between them. CDR1 is SGHRS, CDR2 YFSETQ, per germline. This CDR3 contains 15 residues. The CDR3 region has the DNA TGCGCCAGCAGCTCCCTCTCGGACAGTTACACTGAAGCTTTCTTT. Its protein is CASSSLSDSYTEAFF.

The gene calls are TRBV2 and TRBJ1-3; D gene ambiguous. Germline values: CDR1 SNHLY, CDR2 FYNNEI. The CDR3 has 14 amino acids. V was pared by 8 bases and J by 0 bases, with 11 bases between. The CDR3 protein is CASGLQISGNTIYF. The CDR3 DNA reads TGTGCCAGCGGGCTACAGATCTCTGGAAACACCATATATTTT.

V usage is TRBV9 and J usage is TRBJ1-1; TRBD1 aligns across 9 bases. Looked up from germline, CDR1 is SGDLS and CDR2 is YYNGEE. V lost 1 base to trimming and J lost 4 bases; unmatched junction nucleotides: 5. CDR3 length equals 15 residues. The CDR3 loop reads CASSVLGQGSTEAFF. The DNA of the CDR3 is TGTGCCAGCAGCGTACTAGGACAGGGGTCCACTGAAGCTTTCTTT.

The V gene is TRBV10-1, the J gene TRBJ1-5; TRBD1 is a possible D gene (5 bases). Trimming removed 5 bases from V and 6 bases from J, with 11 bases in between. The germline CDR1 and CDR2 sequences are WNHNN and SYGVQD (reference sequence). This CDR3 spans 13 amino acids. CDR3 loop: CASSLDGAQPQHF. CDR3 DNA sequence: TGCGCCAGCAGTCTTGACGGGGCTCAGCCCCAGCATTTT.

The chain carries TRBV29-1 and TRBJ2-7; 13 bases are a match to TRBD2. Germline V CDR1 and CDR2: SQVTM, ANQGSEA. The CDR3 spans 16 residues. V dropped 4 bases and J dropped 6; count of bases not matched to a gene: 12. The CDR3 here is CSVVLGLAGPAGEQYF. In DNA, the CDR3 is TGCAGCGTTGTGCTGGGACTAGCGGGACCCGCGGGCGAGCAGTACTTC.

The V and J genes are TRBV6-1 and TRBJ1-2; 10 nucleotides agree with TRBD1. This CDR3 contains 18 residues. Germline V gene sequence: CDR1 MNHNS, CDR2 SASEGT. Germline trimming cut 4 bases from V and 4 bases from J; bases unmatched to any gene: 15. CDR3 bases: TGTGCCAGCAGTGGAAGGATTGACAGGGGGCAGCACGGCTATGGCTACACCTTC. This gives the protein CASSGRIDRGQHGYGYTF.

The V and J genes are TRBV2 and TRBJ1-1; unclear D gene. The CDR3 consists of 14 residues. V lost 2 bases and J 5 bases, leaving 12 bases between the germline ends. Germline lookup yields CDR1 SNHLY and CDR2 FYNNEI. The CDR3 sequence is CASSERSKSTEAFF. CDR3 bases: TGTGCCAGCAGTGAAAGGAGCAAGTCAACTGAAGCTTTCTTT.

The count of this clone is one. This sequence joins TRBV4-1 and TRBJ2-3; 11 bases line up with TRBD1. The CDR3 is 15 residues long. The junction had 3 bases not matched to a gene; V was cut back by 4 bases and J by 3 bases. Germline V CDR1 and CDR2: MGHRA, YSYEKL. This CDR3 reads CASSLGQGATDTQYF. The CDR3, as DNA: TGCGCCAGCAGCCTAGGACAGGGGGCAACAGATACGCAGTATTTT.

With respect to this clone: One junction end does not reproduce the germline sequence, and a read error may be involved. The chain uses TRBV13 and TRBJ1-2; a weak D match, TRBD1 (5 bases). The germline V gene encodes CDR1 PRHDT and CDR2 FYEKMQ (reference sequence). This CDR3 is 13 amino acids long. The CDR3: CASSVGGGTGYTF. The CDR3 DNA is TGTGCCAGCAGCGTAGGAGGAGGGACCGGCTACACCTTC.

The rearrangement links TRBV19 to TRBJ2-4; no reliable D call. Trimming stripped 6 bases from V and 2 bases from J, with 5 bases between. Germline V gene data show CDR1 as LNHDA and CDR2 as SQIVND (reference sequence). The CDR3 loop spans 12 amino acids. This CDR3 reads CASRSPKNIQYF. For the CDR3, the DNA is TGTGCCAGTAGGAGTCCCAAAAACATTCAGTACTTC.

The J gene is TRBJ2-2, the V gene TRBV29-1; D call uncertain. V shed 7 bases and J shed 0 bases, with 9 bases lying between them. Germline V CDR1 and CDR2: SQVTM, ANQGSEA. The CDR3 is 13 amino acids. CDR3 sequence reads: CSAPRANTGELFF. The CDR3 bases are TGCAGCGCCCCGAGAGCGAACACCGGGGAGCTGTTTTTT.

The chain links TRBV27 to TRBJ2-3; the D gene is possibly TRBD1 (5 bases). Germline CDR1 and CDR2: MNHEY and SMNVEV (reference sequence). V was clipped by 7 bases and J by 1 base, with 9 bases between them. This CDR3 region has 13 residues. The CDR3 is CASTIGGTDTQYF. The CDR3, as DNA: TGTGCCAGCACAATAGGGGGCACAGATACGCAGTATTTT.

The chain employs TRBV9 and TRBJ2-3, with 10 bases aligning to TRBD2. The CDR3 totals 15 residues. Germline V CDR1 and CDR2: SGDLS, YYNGEE. V trimming: 3 bases; J trimming: 5 bases; junction bases outside the gene matches: 6. The chain's CDR3 is CASSAGTSVGDTQYF. In nucleotides, the CDR3 is TGTGCCAGCAGCGCCGGGACTAGCGTAGGAGATACGCAGTATTTT.

Notes on this clone: Additional DNA sequences in this sample encode the identical CDR3. This chain uses TRBV27 with TRBJ2-6, with D uncertain. Germline CDR1 reads MNHEY; CDR2 reads SMNVEV (reference sequence). V was clipped by 2 bases and J by 4 bases, with 6 bases between them. The CDR3 has 14 amino acids. The CDR3 protein is CASSLLSGANVLTF. CDR3 DNA sequence: TGTGCCAGCAGTTTACTCTCCGGGGCCAACGTCCTGACTTTC.

J is TRBJ1-5 and V is TRBV19; D is unclear. The CDR3 runs 15 residues. The germline CDR1 and CDR2 sequences are LNHDA and SQIVND (reference sequence). Trimming removed 6 bases at V and 0 bases at J, with 12 bases between. Written as DNA, the CDR3 is TGTGCCAGTAGCGGGCAGCTATATAGCAATCAGCCCCAGCATTTT. Its translation is CASSGQLYSNQPQHF.

In its sample, this clone was seen a few times. In nucleotides, the CDR3 is TGTGCCAGCATGGTGGGTAGCGGGAGGCCAGATACGCAGTATTTT. This gives the protein CASMVGSGRPDTQYF. V usage is TRBV27 and J usage is TRBJ2-3; TRBD2 matches 10 bases. The CDR3 contains 15 residues. Germline values: CDR1 MNHEY, CDR2 SMNVEV (reference sequence). The V and J ends lost 7 bases and 4 bases, in that order; junction bases with no gene match: 8.

The genes are TRBV7-9 and TRBJ2-2, with TRBD2 matching 7 bases. Germline CDR1 is SEHNR and CDR2 is FQNEAQ (reference sequence). CDR3 size: 18 residues. V shed 2 bases and J 1 base; nucleotides not matched to a gene: 10. The CDR3 sequence is CASSLTGQASGNTGELFF. CDR3 DNA: TGTGCCAGCAGCTTAACTGGCCAGGCTAGCGGGAACACCGGGGAGCTGTTTTTT.

This chain uses TRBV27 with TRBJ2-7; 7 bases align to TRBD2. Germline values: CDR1 MNHEY, CDR2 SMNVEV (reference sequence). V shed 6 bases and J 2 bases; nucleotides not matched to a gene: 10. This CDR3 spans 15 amino acids. This CDR3 reads CASSITAGPTYEQYF. The CDR3 bases are TGTGCCAGCAGCATAACAGCGGGGCCCACCTACGAGCAGTACTTC.

The chain carries TRBV28 and TRBJ2-7, with 9 bases lining up with TRBD1. Germline lookup yields CDR1 MDHEN and CDR2 SYDVKM. J gave up 6 bases and V 2 bases, and 11 bases lay outside the gene matches. The CDR3 is 16 amino acids. This CDR3 reads CASSLTRYGTGFEQYF. The CDR3 nucleotides read TGTGCCAGCAGTTTAACGAGGTACGGGACAGGGTTCGAGCAGTACTTC.

The V call is TRBV19, the J call TRBJ2-1; D is possibly TRBD1 or TRBD2 (5 bases each). V was shortened by 2 bases and J by 8 bases, with 13 bases between the two germline ends. Germline V gene data show CDR1 as LNHDA and CDR2 as SQIVND (reference sequence). The CDR3 is made up of 14 amino acids. CDR3 amino acids: CASSITRLGDEQFF. The CDR3, as DNA: TGTGCCAGTAGTATAACTCGCCTGGGGGATGAGCAGTTCTTC.

The chain carries TRBV14 and TRBJ1-3; no clear D gene. There are 16 residues in the CDR3. Per the germline V gene, CDR1 is SGHDN and CDR2 is FVKESK. V was trimmed by 1 base and J by 2 bases, leaving 12 bases between them. This CDR3 is CASSQGIPWAGNTIYF. The DNA of the CDR3 is TGTGCCAGCAGCCAAGGCATCCCCTGGGCTGGAAACACCATATATTTT.

The chain joins TRBV29-1 to TRBJ2-7; D call uncertain. V was clipped by 2 bases and J by 2 bases, with 10 bases between them. The CDR3 consists of 13 residues. Germline values: CDR1 SQVTM, CDR2 ANQGSEA. The CDR3: CSVESVGPYEQYF. The CDR3 DNA reads as TGCAGCGTTGAATCTGTCGGACCCTACGAGCAGTACTTC.

In regard to this clone: Other DNA sequences in this sample translate to the same CDR3. This chain connects TRBV19 to TRBJ2-7, with 9 bases matching TRBD1. V was clipped by 8 bases and J by 2 bases; unmatched bases: 7. The CDR3 consists of 14 residues. Germline V lookup: CDR1 LNHDA, CDR2 SQIVND (reference sequence). CDR3 coding DNA: TGTGCCAGTTCGCCGGGACAGGGTCCCTACGAGCAGTACTTC. Protein: CASSPGQGPYEQYF.

CDR3 in amino acids: CASSISPYEQYF. In DNA, the CDR3 is TGTGCCAGCAGTATTAGTCCATACGAGCAGTACTTC. The gene calls are TRBV7-6 and TRBJ2-7; D call uncertain. Germline V gene lookup returns CDR1 SGHVS and CDR2 FNYEAQ. The CDR3 has 12 amino acids. The germline V and J ends were trimmed by 6 bases and 4 bases, with 10 bases remaining between them.

V gene TRBV5-4 combines with J gene TRBJ2-3; TRBD2 matches 12 bases. The CDR3 totals 17 residues. From germline, CDR1 is SGHNT and CDR2 YYREEE (reference sequence). V lost 4 bases, J lost 0 bases, and 6 bases stayed unmatched. CDR3 nucleotide sequence: TGTGCCAGCAGCCCAGGACTAGCGGGAACTAGCACAGATACGCAGTATTTT. It specifies CASSPGLAGTSTDTQYF. Combining the CDR3 with reference TRBV5-4 and TRBJ2-3 gives the whole variable domain ETGVTQSPTHLIKTRGQQVTLRCSSQSGHNTVSWYQQALGQGPQFIFQYYREEENGRGNFPPRFSGLQFPNYSSELNVNALELDDSALYLCASSPGLAGTSTDTQYFGPGTRLTVL.

The chain links TRBV10-1 to TRBJ2-3, with D uncertain. The CDR3 runs to 10 residues. V lost 0 bases and J 15 bases, leaving 7 bases between the germline ends. Per the germline V gene, CDR1 is WNHNN and CDR2 is SYGVQD (reference sequence). This chain's CDR3 is CASSESASYF. The CDR3 bases are TGCGCCAGCAGTGAGTCAGCCAGCTATTTT.